One sample yielded the 9 T cell receptor beta chains listed below, sequenced in a study of shared clonotypes between healthy human individuals. Naive CD8 cells lacked CD45RO and underwent positive selection for CCR7, leaving out terminally differentiated effector memory CD45RA+ cells. Repertoires were generated with immunoSEQ multiplex PCR, while TCRdb's copy carries only in-frame clones and drops some. Among approximately 810,000 clones listed, around 92% were seen once. Specimen: naive CD8+ T cells sorted from blood. The source is a man under 40 in good health.

Concerning this clone: Other nucleotide sequences in the sample specify the same CDR3. This chain connects TRBV28 to TRBJ2-7, with D possibly matching TRBD1 (5 bases). Per the germline V gene, CDR1 is MDHEN and CDR2 is SYDVKM. Trimming stripped 2 bases from V and 2 bases from J, with 10 bases between. The CDR3 totals 14 residues. The CDR3 region has the DNA TGTGCCAGCAGTTTACAGGGTGGGACCTACGAGCAGTACTTC. It yields the protein CASSLQGGTYEQYF.

The chain couples TRBV5-1 to TRBJ2-1; no reliable D call. Trimming left V 5 bases short and J 8 bases short, with 11 bases between. The germline gives CDR1 SGHRS, CDR2 YFSETQ. The CDR3 contains 12 residues. The chain's CDR3 is CASSYLEDEQFF. The DNA of the CDR3 is TGCGCCAGCAGTTATCTAGAAGATGAGCAGTTCTTC.

The chain carries TRBV5-1 and TRBJ2-3, with a weak D call TRBD2 (6 bases). V lost 1 base to trimming and J lost 3 bases, with 12 bases between them. This CDR3 is 15 amino acids long. The germline V gene has CDR1 SGHRS and CDR2 YFSETQ. The CDR3 here is CASSLSGGITDTQYF. The CDR3 region has the DNA TGCGCCAGCAGCTTGAGTGGCGGGATAACAGATACGCAGTATTTT.

V and J are TRBV27 and TRBJ2-7; 8 nucleotides match TRBD2. Germline CDR1 reads MNHEY; CDR2 reads SMNVEV (reference sequence). The CDR3 spans 15 residues. The ends lost 5 bases at V and 5 bases at J; junction bases unmatched: 11. The CDR3 spells CASSGLGTSFDEQYF. DNA for the CDR3: TGTGCCAGCAGTGGACTCGGGACTAGTTTCGACGAGCAGTACTTC.

The V call is TRBV4-1, the J call TRBJ2-1; no clear D. The germline V gene has CDR1 MGHRA and CDR2 YSYEKL. V shed 2 bases and J shed 3 bases, with 5 bases lying between them. There are 13 residues in the CDR3. The CDR3 DNA is TGCGCCAGCAGCCAACTCGACTACAATGAGCAGTTCTTC. It is translated as CASSQLDYNEQFF.

V is TRBV7-6 and J is TRBJ2-1; 8 nucleotides agree with TRBD2. From germline, CDR1 is SGHVS and CDR2 FNYEAQ. The CDR3 loop spans 15 amino acids. V shed 4 bases, J shed 3 bases, and the junction held 5 bases outside the gene matches. For the CDR3, the DNA is TGTGCCAGCAGCTCTCTAGCGGGTGACTACAATGAGCAGTTCTTC. Protein sequence: CASSSLAGDYNEQFF.

V is TRBV15 and J is TRBJ1-2; 7 positions match TRBD1. V dropped 0 bases and J dropped 1; count of bases not matched to a gene: 8. Germline V CDR1 and CDR2: LNHNV, YYDKDF (reference sequence). The CDR3 extends over 17 amino acids. The CDR3 coding sequence is TGTGCCACCAGCAGAGATTTGGGGGGACAGCTTAACTATGGCTACACCTTC. It yields the protein CATSRDLGGQLNYGYTF.

As concerns this clone: This same CDR3 is encoded by further DNA sequences in the sample. The rearrangement links TRBV7-9 to TRBJ2-1, with 11 bases matching TRBD2. V shed 4 bases and J 6 bases; nucleotides not matched to a gene: 8. Germline V gene sequence: CDR1 SEHNR, CDR2 FQNEAQ (reference sequence). This CDR3 contains 16 residues. CDR3 sequence reads: CASSSLLAGGINEQFF. CDR3 bases: TGTGCCAGCAGCTCCCTTCTAGCGGGAGGAATCAATGAGCAGTTCTTC.

Concerning this clone: Additional DNA sequences in this sample encode the identical CDR3. The chain recombines TRBV9 with TRBJ2-2; the D is unclear. V gave up 0 bases and J gave up 4 bases, with 4 bases separating them. The length of the CDR3 is 13 residues. Germline V gene data show CDR1 as SGDLS and CDR2 as YYNGEE. Here the CDR3 DNA reads TGTGCCAGCAGCGTAGAGTCCACCGGGGAGCTGTTTTTT. Its protein is CASSVESTGELFF.